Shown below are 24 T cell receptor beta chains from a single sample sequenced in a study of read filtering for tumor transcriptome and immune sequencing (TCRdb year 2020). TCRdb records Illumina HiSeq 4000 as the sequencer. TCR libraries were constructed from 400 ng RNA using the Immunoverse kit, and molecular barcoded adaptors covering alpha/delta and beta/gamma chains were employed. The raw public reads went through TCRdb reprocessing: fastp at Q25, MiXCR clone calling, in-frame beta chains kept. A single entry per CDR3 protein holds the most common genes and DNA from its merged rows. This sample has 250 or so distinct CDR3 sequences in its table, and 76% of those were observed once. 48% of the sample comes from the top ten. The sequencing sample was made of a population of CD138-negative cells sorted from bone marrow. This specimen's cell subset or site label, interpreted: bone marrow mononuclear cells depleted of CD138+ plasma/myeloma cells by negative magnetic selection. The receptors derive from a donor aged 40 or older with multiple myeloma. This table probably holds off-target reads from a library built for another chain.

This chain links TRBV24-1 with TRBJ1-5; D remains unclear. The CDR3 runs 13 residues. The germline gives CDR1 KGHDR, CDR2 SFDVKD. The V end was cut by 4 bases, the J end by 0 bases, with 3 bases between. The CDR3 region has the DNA TGTGCCACCAGTGACACTAGCAATCAGCCCCAGCATTTT. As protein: CATSDTSNQPQHF.

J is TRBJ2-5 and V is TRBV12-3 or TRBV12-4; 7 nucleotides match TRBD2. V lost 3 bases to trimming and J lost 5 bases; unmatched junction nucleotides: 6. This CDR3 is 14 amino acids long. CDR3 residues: CASSFGGSEETQYF. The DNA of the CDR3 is TGTGCCAGCAGTTTCGGCGGGAGTGAGGAGACCCAGTACTTC.

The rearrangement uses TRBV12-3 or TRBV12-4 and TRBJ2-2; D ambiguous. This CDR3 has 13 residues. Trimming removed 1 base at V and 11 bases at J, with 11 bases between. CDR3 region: CASSLVWASELFF. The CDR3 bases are TGTGCCAGCAGTTTAGTATGGGCGTCAGAGCTGTTTTTT.

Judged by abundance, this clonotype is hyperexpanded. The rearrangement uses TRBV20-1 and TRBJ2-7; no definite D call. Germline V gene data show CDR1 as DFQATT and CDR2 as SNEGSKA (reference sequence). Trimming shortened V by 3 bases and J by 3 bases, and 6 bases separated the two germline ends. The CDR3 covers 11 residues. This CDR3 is CSARGFYEQYF. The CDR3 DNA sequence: TGCAGTGCTAGGGGATTCTACGAGCAGTACTTC.

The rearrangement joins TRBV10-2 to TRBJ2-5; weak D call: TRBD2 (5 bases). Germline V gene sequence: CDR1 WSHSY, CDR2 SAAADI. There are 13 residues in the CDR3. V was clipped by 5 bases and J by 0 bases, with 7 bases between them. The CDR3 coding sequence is TGCGCCAGCAGTTTAGCGAACCAAGAGACCCAGTACTTC. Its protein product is CASSLANQETQYF.

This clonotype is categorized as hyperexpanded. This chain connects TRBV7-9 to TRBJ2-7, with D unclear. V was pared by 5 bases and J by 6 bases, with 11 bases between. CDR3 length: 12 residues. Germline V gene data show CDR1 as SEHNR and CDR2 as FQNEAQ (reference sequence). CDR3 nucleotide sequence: TGTGCCAGCAGCCCCTTGTCCGGCGAGCAGTACTTC. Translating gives CASSPLSGEQYF.

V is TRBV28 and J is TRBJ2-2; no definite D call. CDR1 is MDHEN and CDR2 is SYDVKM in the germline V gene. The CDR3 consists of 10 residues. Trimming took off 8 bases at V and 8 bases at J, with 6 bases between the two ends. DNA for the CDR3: TGTGCCAGCCAGTCTGGGGAGCTGTTTTTT. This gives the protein CASQSGELFF.

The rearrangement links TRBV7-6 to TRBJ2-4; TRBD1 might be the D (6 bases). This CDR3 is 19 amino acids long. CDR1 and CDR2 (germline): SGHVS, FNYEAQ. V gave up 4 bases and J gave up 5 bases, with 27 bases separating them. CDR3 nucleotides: TGTGCCAGCAGCTCAGGATTGGGGCCTGCAGGACAGAAGGAAAACATTCAGTACTTC. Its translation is CASSSGLGPAGQKENIQYF. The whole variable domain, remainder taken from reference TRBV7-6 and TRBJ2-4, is GAGVSQSPRYKVTKRGQDVALRCDPISGHVSLYWYRQALGQGPEFLTYFNYEAQQDKSGLPNDRFSAERPEGSISTLTIQRTEQRDSAMYRCASSSGLGPAGQKENIQYFGAGTRLSVL.

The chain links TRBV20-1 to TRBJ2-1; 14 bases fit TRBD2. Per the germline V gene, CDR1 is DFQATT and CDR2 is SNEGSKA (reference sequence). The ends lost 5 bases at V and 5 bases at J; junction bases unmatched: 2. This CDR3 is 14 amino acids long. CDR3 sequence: CSALGLAGDNEQFF. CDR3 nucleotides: TGCAGTGCTCTGGGACTAGCGGGGGACAATGAGCAGTTCTTC.

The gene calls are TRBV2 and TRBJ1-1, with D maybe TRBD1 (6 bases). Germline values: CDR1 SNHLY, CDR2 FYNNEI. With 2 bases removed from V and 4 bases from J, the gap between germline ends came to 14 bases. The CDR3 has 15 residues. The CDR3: CASSESGGAGTEAFF. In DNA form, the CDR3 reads TGTGCCAGCAGTGAATCTGGGGGGGCAGGCACTGAAGCTTTCTTT. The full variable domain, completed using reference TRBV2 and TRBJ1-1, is EPEVTQTPSHQVTQMGQEVILRCVPISNHLYFYWYRQILGQKVEFLVSFYNNEISEKSEIFDDQFSVERPDGSNFTLKIRSTKLEDSAMYFCASSESGGAGTEAFFGQGTRLTVV.

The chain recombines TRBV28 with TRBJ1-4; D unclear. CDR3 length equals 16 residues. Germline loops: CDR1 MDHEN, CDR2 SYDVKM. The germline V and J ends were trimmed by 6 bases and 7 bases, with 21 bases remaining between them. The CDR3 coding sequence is TGTGCCAGCAGATCCGGCGTACGAGGTTTTCTTGAAAAACTGTTTTTT. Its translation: CASRSGVRGFLEKLFF.

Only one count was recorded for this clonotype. CDR3 nucleotide sequence: TGTGCCAGCAGCCTCGGGACAGGGAAATACGAGCAGTACTTC. Translated, it gives CASSLGTGKYEQYF. The chain carries TRBV7-9 and TRBJ2-7, with 9 bases identical to TRBD1. Trimming at V came to 5 bases and at J to 4 bases, leaving 6 bases not matched to a gene. Germline values: CDR1 SEHNR, CDR2 FQNEAQ (reference sequence). The length of the CDR3 is 14 residues.

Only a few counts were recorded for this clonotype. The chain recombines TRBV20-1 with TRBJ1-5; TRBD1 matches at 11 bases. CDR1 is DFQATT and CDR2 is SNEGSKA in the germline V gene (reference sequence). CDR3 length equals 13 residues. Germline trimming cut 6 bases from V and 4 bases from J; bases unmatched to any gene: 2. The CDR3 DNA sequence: TGCAGTGCAGGACAGGGGGCAAATCAGCCCCAGCATTTT. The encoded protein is CSAGQGANQPQHF.

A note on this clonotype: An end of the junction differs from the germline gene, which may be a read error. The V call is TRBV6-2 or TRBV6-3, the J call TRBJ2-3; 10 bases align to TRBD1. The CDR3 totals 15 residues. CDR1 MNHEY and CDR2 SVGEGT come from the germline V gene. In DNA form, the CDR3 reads TGTGCCAGCAGACACGGGACAGGGGCCTCAGATATGCAGTATTTT. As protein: CASRHGTGASDMQYF.

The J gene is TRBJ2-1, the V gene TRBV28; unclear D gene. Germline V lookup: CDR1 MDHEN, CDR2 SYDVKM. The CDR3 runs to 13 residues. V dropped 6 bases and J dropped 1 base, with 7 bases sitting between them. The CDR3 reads CASSPDSYNEQFF. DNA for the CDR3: TGTGCCAGCAGCCCGGATTCCTACAATGAGCAGTTCTTC.

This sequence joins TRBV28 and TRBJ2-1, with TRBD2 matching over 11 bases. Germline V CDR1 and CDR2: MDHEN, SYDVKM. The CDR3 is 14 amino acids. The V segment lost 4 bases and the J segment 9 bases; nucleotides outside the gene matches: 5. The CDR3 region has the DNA TGTGCCAGCAGTTCTACTAGCGGGGGCTCTGAGCAGTTCTTC. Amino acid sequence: CASSSTSGGSEQFF.

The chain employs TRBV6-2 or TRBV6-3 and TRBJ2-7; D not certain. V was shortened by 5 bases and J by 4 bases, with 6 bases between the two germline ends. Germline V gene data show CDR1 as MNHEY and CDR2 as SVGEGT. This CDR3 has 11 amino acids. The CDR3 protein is CASSMGYEQYF. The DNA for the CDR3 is TGTGCCAGCAGTATGGGTTACGAGCAGTACTTC.

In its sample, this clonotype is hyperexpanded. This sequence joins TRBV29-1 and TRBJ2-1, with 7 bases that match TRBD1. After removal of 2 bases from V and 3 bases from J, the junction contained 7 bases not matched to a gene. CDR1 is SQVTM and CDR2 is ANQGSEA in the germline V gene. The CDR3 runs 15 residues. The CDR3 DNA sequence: TGCAGCGTTGAAATTTGGGACAGCCACTACAATGAGCAGTTCTTC. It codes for CSVEIWDSHYNEQFF.

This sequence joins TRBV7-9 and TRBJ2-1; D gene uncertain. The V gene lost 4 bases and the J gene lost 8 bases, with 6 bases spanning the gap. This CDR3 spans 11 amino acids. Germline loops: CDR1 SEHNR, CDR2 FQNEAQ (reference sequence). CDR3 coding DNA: TGTGCCAGCAGCTACACGGATGAGCAGTTCTTC. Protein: CASSYTDEQFF. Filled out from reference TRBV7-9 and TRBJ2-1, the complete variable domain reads DTGVSQNPRHKITKRGQNVTFRCDPISEHNRLYWYRQTLGQGPEFLTYFQNEAQLEKSRLLSDRFSAERPKGSFSTLEIQRTEQGDSAMYLCASSYTDEQFFGPGTRLTVL.

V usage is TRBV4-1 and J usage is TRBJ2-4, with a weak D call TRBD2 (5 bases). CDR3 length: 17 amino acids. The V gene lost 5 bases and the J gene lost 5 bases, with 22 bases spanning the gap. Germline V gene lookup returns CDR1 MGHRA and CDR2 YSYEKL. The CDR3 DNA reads TGCGCCAGCAGCGCGCGACTCCAGGAGGCGAGGCAAAACATTCAGTACTTC. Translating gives CASSARLQEARQNIQYF.

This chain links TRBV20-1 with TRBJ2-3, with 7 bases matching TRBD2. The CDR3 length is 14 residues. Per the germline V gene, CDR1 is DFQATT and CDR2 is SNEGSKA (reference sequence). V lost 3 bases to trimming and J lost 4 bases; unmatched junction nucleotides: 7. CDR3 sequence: CSARPRTRPDTQYF. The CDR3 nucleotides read TGCAGTGCTAGGCCGAGGACTAGACCAGATACGCAGTATTTT.

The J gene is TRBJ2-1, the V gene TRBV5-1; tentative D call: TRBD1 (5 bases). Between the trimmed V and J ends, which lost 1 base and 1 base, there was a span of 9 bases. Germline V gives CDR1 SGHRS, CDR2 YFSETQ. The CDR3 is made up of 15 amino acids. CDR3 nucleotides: TGCGCCAGCAGCTTGTCCCAGGGATCCTACAATGAGCAGTTCTTC. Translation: CASSLSQGSYNEQFF.

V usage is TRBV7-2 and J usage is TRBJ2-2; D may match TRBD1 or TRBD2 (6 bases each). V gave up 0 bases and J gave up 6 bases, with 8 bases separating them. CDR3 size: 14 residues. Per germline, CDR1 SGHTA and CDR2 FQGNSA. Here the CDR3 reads CASSLAGGPGELFF. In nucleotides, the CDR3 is TGTGCCAGCAGCTTAGCGGGGGGCCCCGGGGAGCTGTTTTTT.

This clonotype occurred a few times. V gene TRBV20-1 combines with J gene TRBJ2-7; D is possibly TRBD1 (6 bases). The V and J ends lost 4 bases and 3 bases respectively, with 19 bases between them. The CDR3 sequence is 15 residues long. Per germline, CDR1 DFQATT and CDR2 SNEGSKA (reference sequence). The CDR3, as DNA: TGCAGTGCTAAGGTTGCCGGGACAATGAGCTACGAGCAGTACTTC. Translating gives CSAKVAGTMSYEQYF.